The rows below give T cell receptor beta chains drawn from one sample of a study of sequential checkpoint blockade in melanoma. Repertoires were generated with immunoSEQ multiplex PCR, while TCRdb's copy carries only in-frame clones and drops some. The top ten clones hold about 19% of a sample with approximately 18,000 clones, over 55% of them seen once. The sequencing here drew on CD8+ T cells sorted from blood (inferred from file names), taken from a patient given nivolumab and ipilimumab in sequence. Source of these receptors: a human donor with melanoma. Each CDR3 is given with its conserved first and last residue. The order of the fields is clone size, J gene, V gene, D gene, CDR3 protein, CDR3 DNA. The D gene is left open where the match is weak. Size values are once, few and many counts, or a class for expanded clones, and some rows have none.

.,TRBJ2-5,TRBV28,.,CASSLTSKETQYF,TGTGCCAGCAGTTTGACTAGTAAAGAGACCCAGTACTTC
.,TRBJ1-2,TRBV11-2,.,CASSSSLTGSGYTF,TGTGCCAGCAGCTCATCCTTGACGGGAAGTGGCTACACCTTC
.,TRBJ2-6,TRBV7-8,.,CASSFSGTKGANVLTF,TGTGCCAGCAGCTTTTCCGGGACAAAAGGGGCCAACGTCCTGACTTTC
many,TRBJ1-1,TRBV5-4,.,CASSLRGTEAFF,TGTGCCAGCAGCTTGAGGGGCACTGAAGCTTTCTTT
.,TRBJ2-7,TRBV9,.,CASSSGTVGSEQYF,TGTGCCAGCAGCTCCGGGACAGTCGGGAGCGAGCAGTACTTC
few,TRBJ1-3,TRBV18,.,CASSPREFSGNTIYF,TGTGCCAGCTCACCAAGGGAGTTTTCTGGAAACACCATATATTTT
few,TRBJ1-2,TRBV29-1,TRBD1,CRRTGQGDCGYTF,TGCAGACGCACCGGACAGGGGGACTGTGGCTACACCTTC
.,TRBJ1-1,TRBV4-1,.,CASSQGRMRENTEAFF,TGCGCCAGCAGCCAAGGACGGATGAGGGAGAACACTGAAGCTTTCTTT
.,TRBJ2-7,TRBV5-6,TRBD1,CASSTQGAYEQYF,TGTGCCAGCAGCACACAGGGGGCGTACGAGCAGTACTTC
once,TRBJ2-7,TRBV11-2,TRBD1,CASSPGQGYEQYF,TGTGCCAGCAGCCCGGGACAGGGCTACGAGCAGTACTTC
.,TRBJ2-1,TRBV7-9,.,CASSLKSGAEQFF,TGTGCCAGCAGCTTAAAATCTGGGGCAGAGCAGTTCTTC
few,TRBJ2-7,TRBV5-8,.,CASSFSGYEQYF,TGTGCCAGCAGCTTTTCGGGCTACGAGCAGTACTTC
few,TRBJ2-7,TRBV27,.,CASTPRRFEQYF,TGTGCCAGCACCCCTAGGCGGTTCGAGCAGTACTTC
.,TRBJ2-7,TRBV5-6,.,CASSIAGDEQYF,TGTGCCAGCAGCATCGCAGGGGATGAGCAGTACTTC
.,TRBJ2-5,TRBV28,TRBD2,CASRLAGGPRETQYF,TGTGCCAGCAGGCTAGCGGGAGGGCCCCGGGAGACCCAGTACTTC
.,TRBJ1-5,TRBV19,.,CASSIGEGTGPQHF,TGTGCCAGTAGTATAGGAGAGGGGACTGGGCCCCAGCATTTT
.,TRBJ1-2,TRBV12-5,TRBD1,CASGLVLVGDSPIYGYTF,TGTGCTAGTGGTTTGGTACTTGTTGGGGACAGCCCAATCTATGGCTACACCTTC
.,TRBJ1-1,TRBV13,.,CASGRGSGRAEAFF,TGTGCCAGCGGTAGGGGGTCCGGGCGGGCTGAAGCTTTCTTT
few,TRBJ1-5,TRBV7-9,.,CASSYHNSNQPQHF,TGTGCCAGCAGCTACCACAATAGCAATCAGCCCCAGCATTTT
.,TRBJ2-1,TRBV7-2,.,CASSRGYNEQFF,TGTGCCAGCAGCCGGGGTTACAATGAGCAGTTCTTC
.,TRBJ1-1,TRBV12-5,.,CASGLVTGMNTEAFF,TGTGCTAGTGGTTTGGTGACAGGAATGAACACTGAAGCTTTCTTT
.,TRBJ2-7,TRBV28,.,CASSSGYEQYF,TGTGCCAGCAGTTCAGGGTACGAGCAGTACTTC
.,TRBJ1-1,TRBV5-1,TRBD1,CASSFYRGSPEAFF,TGCGCCAGCAGCTTTTACAGGGGGTCCCCTGAAGCTTTCTTT
.,TRBJ2-7,TRBV11-3,.,CASSLHWDTSYEQYF,TGTGCCAGCAGCTTACATTGGGACACCTCCTACGAGCAGTACTTC
.,TRBJ2-7,TRBV15,TRBD1,CATSSRQGLGYEQYF,TGTGCCACCAGCAGTAGACAGGGGCTAGGGTACGAGCAGTACTTC
.,TRBJ1-2,TRBV6-6,.,CASSYSIQVYGYTF,TGTGCCAGCAGTTACTCGATTCAGGTCTATGGCTACACCTTC
.,TRBJ2-5,TRBV4-1,TRBD1,CASSQEGDRETQYF,TGCGCCAGCAGCCAAGAGGGGGACAGGGAGACCCAGTACTTC
few,TRBJ2-7,TRBV14,.,CASSPSRKQAAYEQYF,TGTGCCAGCAGCCCCAGCCGAAAACAGGCTGCCTACGAGCAGTACTTC
.,TRBJ1-2,TRBV7-9,.,CASSLRTETTYGYTF,TGTGCCAGCAGCTTAAGGACTGAGACAACCTATGGCTACACCTTC
few,TRBJ1-2,TRBV11-2,.,CASSPVWGRDYSYTF,TGTGCCAGCAGCCCCGTCTGGGGGCGCGACTATAGCTACACCTTC
few,TRBJ2-3,TRBV5-6,TRBD2,CASSVERGGTQYF,TGTGCCAGCAGCGTCGAGCGGGGAGGTACGCAGTATTTT
.,TRBJ1-2,TRBV5-1,TRBD1,CASSLPSTGNYGYTF,TGCGCCAGCAGCTTGCCTTCGACAGGGAACTATGGCTACACCTTC
.,TRBJ1-2,TRBV5-4,.,CASSLGQANYGYTF,TGTGCCAGCAGCTTGGGACAGGCGAACTATGGCTACACCTTC
.,TRBJ1-1,TRBV9,.,CASSVAGGPEAFF,TGTGCCAGCAGCGTAGCGGGGGGCCCTGAAGCTTTCTTT
.,TRBJ2-7,TRBV5-4,TRBD2,CASSLGYGGVYEQYF,TGTGCCAGCAGCTTGGGTTACGGGGGGGTCTACGAGCAGTACTTC
once,TRBJ2-1,TRBV5-4,.,CASSEGQAEQFF,TGTGCCAGCAGCGAGGGACAAGCTGAGCAGTTCTTC
few,TRBJ2-7,TRBV7-9,.,CASTRGTRMEEQYF,TGTGCCAGCACCAGGGGGACTCGAATGGAAGAGCAGTACTTC
.,TRBJ2-7,TRBV6-5,TRBD2,CASSGASGQYEQYF,TGTGCCAGCAGCGGGGCTAGCGGCCAATACGAGCAGTACTTC
.,TRBJ2-7,TRBV2,.,CASQWRGSSYEQYF,TGTGCCAGCCAGTGGAGGGGCAGTTCCTACGAGCAGTACTTC
medium-sized,TRBJ2-7,TRBV5-6,TRBD2,CASSLLAGGRGQYF,TGTGCCAGCAGCTTACTAGCGGGAGGCCGAGGGCAGTACTTC
few,TRBJ2-3,TRBV29-1,TRBD1,CSVEGTGTGVDTQYF,TGCAGCGTTGAAGGAACTGGGACAGGGGTAGATACGCAGTATTTT
.,TRBJ2-1,TRBV19,.,CASSIEWEQFF,TGTGCCAGTAGTATTGAGTGGGAGCAGTTCTTC
few,TRBJ2-1,TRBV5-8,TRBD1,CASSLGQSSYNEQFF,TGTGCCAGCAGCCTGGGACAGAGCTCCTACAATGAGCAGTTCTTC
once,TRBJ2-1,TRBV28,TRBD2,CASSLAGGPNEQFF,TGTGCCAGCAGTTTAGCGGGAGGCCCCAATGAGCAGTTCTTC
.,TRBJ2-7,TRBV9,.,CASSQGGGLTYEQYF,TGTGCCAGCAGCCAAGGGGGGGGACTCACCTACGAGCAGTACTTC
.,TRBJ1-1,TRBV5-1,TRBD1,CASQPGQGETEAFF,TGCGCCAGCCAACCGGGACAGGGGGAGACTGAAGCTTTCTTT
few,TRBJ1-5,TRBV28,.,CASSLVGVRPQHF,TGTGCCAGCAGTTTGGTGGGAGTTCGGCCCCAGCATTTT
.,TRBJ1-1,TRBV7-9,TRBD1,CASSTPGDRTEAFF,TGTGCCAGCAGCACCCCCGGGGACAGGACTGAAGCTTTCTTT
.,TRBJ1-1,TRBV28,.,CASSPLREAEAFF,TGTGCCAGCAGCCCGCTCAGGGAAGCTGAAGCTTTCTTT
few,TRBJ2-7,TRBV6-9,TRBD2,CASSGATSGPYEQYF,TGTGCCAGCAGCGGCGCGACTAGCGGGCCGTACGAGCAGTACTTC
.,TRBJ2-6,TRBV9,.,CASSPDRRGSGANVLTF,TGTGCCAGCAGCCCAGACCGCAGGGGCTCTGGGGCCAACGTCCTGACTTTC
.,TRBJ2-7,TRBV11-2,.,CASSLEYRVREQYF,TGTGCCAGCAGCTTAGAATACAGGGTTCGGGAGCAGTACTTC
.,TRBJ2-1,TRBV7-9,TRBD2,CASSLGTSGRNNEQFF,TGTGCCAGCAGCCTCGGGACTAGCGGGAGAAACAATGAGCAGTTCTTC
.,TRBJ2-7,TRBV28,TRBD1,CASSLPGGSYEQYF,TGTGCCAGCAGTTTACCAGGGGGCTCCTACGAGCAGTACTTC